This T cell receptor beta chain was captured by sequencing in a study of cytomegalovirus exposure and HLA in healthy donors. Study details: The approximately 120 validation repertoires were reported in a later analysis to have been generated on the same platform as the roughly 700 first-cohort repertoires. General observations from the study: Cytomegalovirus association was listed for 164 TCR beta chains. While the bulk of TCR sequences proved rare, some public TCRs turned up in many donors. Testing in vitro showed a few CMV-associated chains specific for CMV antigens.

Measured with immunoSEQ multiplex PCR; TCRdb has only the in-frame clones, and not every one. The table has 110,000 to 150,000 clones, roughly 92% seen once. On this clone: Its antigen remains unknown.

Germline V gene lookup returns CDR1 MNHNS and CDR2 SASEGT. The length of the CDR3 is 13 residues. Deletions cut 7 bases from V and 5 bases from J, with 14 bases between. The material sequenced was PBMCs. This sequence originates from a man aged 18 to 30 in good health and CMV-seronegative. This rearrangement joins TRBV6-1 to TRBJ1-1; D might be TRBD1 (5 bases). CDR3 sequence: CASKGQGWTEAFF. As DNA, the CDR3 is TGTGCCAGCAAGGGGCAGGGATGGACTGAAGCTTTCTTT.